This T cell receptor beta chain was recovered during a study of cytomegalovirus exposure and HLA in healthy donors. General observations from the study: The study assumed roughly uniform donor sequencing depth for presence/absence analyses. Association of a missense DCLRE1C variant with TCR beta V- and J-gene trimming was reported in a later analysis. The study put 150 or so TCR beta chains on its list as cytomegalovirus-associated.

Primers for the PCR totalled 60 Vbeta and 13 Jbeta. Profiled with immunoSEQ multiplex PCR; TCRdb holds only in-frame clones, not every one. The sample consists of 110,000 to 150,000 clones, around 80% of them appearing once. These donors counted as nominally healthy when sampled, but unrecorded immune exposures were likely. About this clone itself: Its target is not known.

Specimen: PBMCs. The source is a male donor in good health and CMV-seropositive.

The CDR3 sequence is CASSYSWTGNYEQYF. CDR3 DNA: TGTGCCAGCAGTTACTCATGGACAGGTAACTACGAGCAGTACTTC. The chain uses TRBV6-5 and TRBJ2-7; 7 bases are a match to TRBD1. The CDR3 runs to 15 residues. The V gene end was trimmed by 0 bases and the J gene end by 3 bases; junction bases not matched to a gene: 5. Looked up from germline, CDR1 is MNHEY and CDR2 is SVGAGI.